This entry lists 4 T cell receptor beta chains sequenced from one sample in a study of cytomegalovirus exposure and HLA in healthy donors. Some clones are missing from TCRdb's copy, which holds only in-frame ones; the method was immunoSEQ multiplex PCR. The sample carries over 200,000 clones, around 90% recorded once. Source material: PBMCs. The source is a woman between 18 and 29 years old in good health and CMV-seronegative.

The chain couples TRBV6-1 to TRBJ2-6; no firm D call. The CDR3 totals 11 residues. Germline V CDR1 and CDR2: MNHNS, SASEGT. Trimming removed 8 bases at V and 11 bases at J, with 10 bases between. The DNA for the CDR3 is TGTGCCAGCTCAGTCTTGGACGTCCTGACTTTC. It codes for CASSVLDVLTF.

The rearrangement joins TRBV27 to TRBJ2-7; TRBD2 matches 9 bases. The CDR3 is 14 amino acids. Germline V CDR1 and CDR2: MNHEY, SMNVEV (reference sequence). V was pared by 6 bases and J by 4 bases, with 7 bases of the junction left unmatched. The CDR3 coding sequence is TGTGCCAGCAGCCCTAGCGGGACTGGGTACGAGCAGTACTTC. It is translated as CASSPSGTGYEQYF.

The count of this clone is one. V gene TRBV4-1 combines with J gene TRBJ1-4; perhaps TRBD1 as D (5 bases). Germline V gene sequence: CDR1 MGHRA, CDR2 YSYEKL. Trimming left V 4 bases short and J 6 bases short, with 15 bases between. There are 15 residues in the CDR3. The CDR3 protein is CASSRRQLSDEKLFF. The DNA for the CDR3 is TGCGCCAGCAGCCGCCGACAGTTGTCTGATGAAAAACTGTTTTTT.

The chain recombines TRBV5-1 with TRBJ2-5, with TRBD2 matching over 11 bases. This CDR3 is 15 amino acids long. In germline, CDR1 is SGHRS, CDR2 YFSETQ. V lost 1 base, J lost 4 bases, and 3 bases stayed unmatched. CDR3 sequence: CASSLLAGGGETQYF. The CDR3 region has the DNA TGCGCCAGCAGCTTGCTAGCGGGAGGCGGAGAGACCCAGTACTTC.